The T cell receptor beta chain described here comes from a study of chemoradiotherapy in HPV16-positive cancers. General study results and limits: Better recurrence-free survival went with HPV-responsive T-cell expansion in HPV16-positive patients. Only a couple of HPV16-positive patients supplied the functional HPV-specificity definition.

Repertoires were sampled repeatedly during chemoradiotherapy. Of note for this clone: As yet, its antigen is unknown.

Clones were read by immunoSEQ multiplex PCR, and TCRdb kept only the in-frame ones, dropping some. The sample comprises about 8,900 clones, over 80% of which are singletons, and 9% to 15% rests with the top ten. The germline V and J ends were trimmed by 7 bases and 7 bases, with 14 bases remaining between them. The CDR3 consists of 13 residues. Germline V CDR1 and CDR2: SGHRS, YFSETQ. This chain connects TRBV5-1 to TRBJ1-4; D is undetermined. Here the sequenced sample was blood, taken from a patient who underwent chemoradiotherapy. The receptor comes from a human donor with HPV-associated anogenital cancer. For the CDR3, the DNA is TGCGCCAGCGCGATTGGCCCAACTGAAAAACTGTTTTTT. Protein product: CASAIGPTEKLFF.